The TCR beta chain under discussion was sequenced for a study of CD8+ T cells in alopecia areata. Turning to the study itself: Percent of scalp involved defined treated patients' severity scores. General study points: For patients receiving tofacitinib, scalp clonality and expanded CD8+ clones among the top 100 significantly decreased.

The sequencing template was cDNA reverse transcribed from extracted RNA. Clones were read by immunoSEQ multiplex PCR, and TCRdb kept only the in-frame ones, dropping some. The profile covers more than 100,000 clones, with 53% appearing a single time and roughly 0.5% taken by the ten largest. A word on this clone: Antigen specificity is unknown.

Trimming cost V 4 bases and J 6 bases, with 18 bases left between them. CDR1 and CDR2 (germline): SQVTM, ANQGSEA. There are 14 residues in the CDR3. The treatment here: oral pan-JAK inhibitor, 5-10 mg twice daily. The material was CD4+ T cells sorted from blood, obtained at week 4, from a patient treated with tofacitinib. This receptor was taken from a human donor with alopecia areata. This sequence joins TRBV29-1 and TRBJ1-2; TRBD1 is a possible D gene (5 bases). CDR3 nucleotides: TGCAGCGTTGTGGCCGATCTTAGGGGCGATGGCTACACCTTC. It encodes CSVVADLRGDGYTF.